The rows below give T cell receptor beta chains drawn from one sample of a study of response to subunit inactivated influenza vaccine. Via MiXCR, TCRdb re-called the RT-PCR reads, giving one row per CDR3 protein. The sample has about 570,000 distinct CDR3 sequences; 11% are singletons. These data were also reused for a study on T cells expressing NK-cell markers.

Sequences were derived from PBMCs from blood, sampled on the day of vaccination. The receptors originated from a man aged 50-60 years who received an inactivated influenza vaccine. CDR3s include the opening cysteine and the closing phenylalanine or tryptophan. D genes are given only for firm matches. A row's size may be missing; if present it is once, few, many or a size class.

TRBJ2-2,TRBV12-3/TRBV12-4,-,few,CASPNTGGNTGELFF,TGTGCCAGCCCCAACACCGGGGGAAACACCGGGGAGCTGTTTTTT
TRBJ2-7,TRBV13,-,few,CASSRTPWGFNEQYF,TGTGCCAGCAGCCGAACCCCTTGGGGGTTCAACGAGCAGTACTTC
TRBJ1-1,TRBV28,-,-,CARDRNLVTEAFF,TGTGCACGAGACAGGAATTTGGTCACTGAAGCTTTCTTT
TRBJ1-1,TRBV4-3,-,few,CASSQDIGQLGREAFF,TGCGCCAGCAGCCAAGATATAGGACAGCTCGGTAGGGAAGCTTTCTTT
TRBJ2-7,TRBV5-5,TRBD1,-,CASSLAPGTGSYEQYF,TGTGCCAGCAGCTTGGCCCCCGGGACAGGGTCCTACGAGCAGTACTTC
TRBJ1-2,TRBV5-1,-,-,CASCLGTDAFYGYTF,TGCGCCAGCTGTCTAGGAACAGACGCTTTCTATGGCTACACCTTC
TRBJ2-7,TRBV18,-,few,CASSPPQRQGYEQYF,TGTGCCAGCTCACCACCCCAGAGGCAAGGCTACGAGCAGTACTTC
TRBJ1-5,TRBV5-5,-,-,CASSLQGWSNQPQHF,TGTGCCAGCAGCTTACAGGGATGGAGCAATCAGCCCCAGCATTTT
TRBJ1-1,TRBV3-1,-,few,CASSQETMNTEAFF,TGTGCCAGCAGCCAAGAGACGATGAACACTGAAGCTTTCTTT
TRBJ2-3,TRBV4-3,-,many,CASSQDLRTTSSTDTQYF,TGCGCCAGCAGCCAAGATCTTAGGACAACCTCTAGCACAGATACGCAGTATTTT
TRBJ2-1,TRBV24-1,TRBD2,-,CASATSGGDNEQFF,TGTGCCAGCGCCACTAGCGGGGGGGACAATGAGCAGTTCTTC
TRBJ2-7,TRBV2,-,-,CASKDSLSSYEQYF,TGTGCCAGCAAGGACAGCCTCTCCTCCTACGAGCAGTACTTC
TRBJ1-3,TRBV30,-,-,CAWSFPPDRSGNTIYF,TGTGCCTGGAGTTTTCCTCCGGACCGCTCTGGAAACACCATATATTTT
TRBJ2-5,TRBV6-5,-,-,CASSLTDTYQETQYF,TGTGCCAGCAGTTTAACTGACACTTACCAAGAGACCCAGTACTTC
TRBJ1-4,TRBV12-3/TRBV12-4,-,few,CASRTGTTNEKLFF,TGTGCCAGCAGGACAGGTACAACTAATGAAAAACTGTTTTTT
TRBJ2-7,TRBV29-1,TRBD1,few,CSVENNGQAWDEQYF,TGCAGCGTTGAAAATAACGGACAGGCTTGGGACGAGCAGTACTTC